This paragraph covers one TCR beta chain sequence. Its antigen is still unknown. The repertoire was sequenced with immunoSEQ multiplex PCR; TCRdb's copy has only in-frame clones and lacks some. The profile covers approximately 200,000 clones, with 70% to 90% appearing a single time and 2.9% taken by the ten largest. This sample is drawn from a study of cytomegalovirus exposure and HLA in healthy donors. General study results and limits: Cytomegalovirus status was reportedly diagnosed by the classifier with high sensitivity and specificity.

The CDR3 runs 15 residues. Trimming removed 1 base at V and 3 bases at J, with 13 bases between. The germline gives CDR1 MGHRA, CDR2 YSYEKL. The TCR originated in a woman aged 18-35 years in good health and CMV-seronegative. The specimen was PBMCs. The chain employs TRBV4-1 and TRBJ2-7; D is uncertain. For the CDR3, the DNA is TGCGCCAGCAGCCAAGGAAACCCAGGTTACTACGAGCAGTACTTC. Residues: CASSQGNPGYYEQYF.